This T cell receptor beta chain derives from a study of CD8+ T cells in alopecia areata. Treatment in this sample: oral pan-JAK inhibitor, 5-10 mg twice daily. RNA was extracted and reverse transcribed into cDNA as the sequencing template. Produced via immunoSEQ multiplex PCR; TCRdb's table is partial and in-frame only. The table lists fewer than 250,000 clones, around two fifths of them singletons. This clone was counted ten times or more. Trimming pared 1 base from V and 3 bases from J, leaving 8 bases between. CDR1 is SGHTA, CDR2 FQGNSA, per germline. The CDR3 has 14 residues. This material consisted of CD4+ T cells sorted from blood, taken around week 37, from a patient treated with tofacitinib. The J gene is TRBJ2-3, the V gene TRBV7-2, with D unresolved. The clonotype was recovered from a human donor with alopecia areata. CDR3 in amino acids: CASSLGGTTDTQYF. The CDR3 coding sequence is TGTGCCAGCAGCTTAGGTGGAACTACAGATACGCAGTATTTT.